This T cell receptor (beta chain) came from a study of shared clonotypes between healthy human individuals. Study outcomes and limitations: When naive CD4 clonotypes were compared across a few donors, approximately 5% were shared.

The V and J ends lost 5 bases and 1 base respectively, with 11 bases between them. CDR3 length: 14 residues. The V gene's germline CDR1 is PRHDT and CDR2 FYEKMQ (reference sequence). As to this clone: Its specificity is not known.

Sequencing was performed with immunoSEQ multiplex PCR; in TCRdb, only in-frame clones are kept and a portion is missing. The sample has approximately 720,000 clones, approximately 90% seen once. Only CD45RO-negative cells positively selected for CCR7 counted as naive CD8 cells, so terminally differentiated effector memory CD45RA+ cells were excluded. This rearrangement joins TRBV13 to TRBJ1-1, with a tentative D call TRBD1 (5 bases). Input material: naive CD8+ T cells sorted from blood. This TCR was sampled from a man aged 25 to 40 in good health. CDR3 coding DNA: TGTGCCAGCAGCCCCGGGACGGGGAACACTGAAGCTTTCTTT. Translating it yields CASSPGTGNTEAFF. Looking up the rest from reference TRBV13 and TRBJ1-1 gives the full variable domain: AAGVIQSPRHLIKEKRETATLKCYPIPRHDTVYWYQQGPGQDPQFLISFYEKMQSDKGSIPDRFSAQQFSDYHSELNMSSLELGDSALYFCASSPGTGNTEAFFGQGTRLTVV.